The rows below give T cell receptor beta chains drawn from one sample of a study of blood T cell repertoires in COVID-19. Only in-frame clones appear in the TCRdb table, and some are missing; sequencing was by immunoSEQ multiplex PCR. Counted here are fewer than 200,000 clones, about 83% occurring once; the ten biggest clones make up roughly 8.4%. The material sequenced was peripheral blood. The receptors here all came from a man aged 55-75 years with acute or convalescent COVID-19. CDR3s include the opening cysteine and the closing phenylalanine or tryptophan. A D gene is named only where the DNA matches it firmly. For some rows the clone size is stated as once, few or many, or as a class when expanded; others skip it.

abundance	v_gene	j_gene	d_gene	CDR3nt	CDR3aa
NA	TRBV18	TRBJ2-7	TRBD1	TGTGCCAGCTCACCAGGGCAGGGGGCTTCCTACGAGCAGTACTTC	CASSPGQGASYEQYF
NA	TRBV30	TRBJ1-2	NA	TGTGCCTGGAGAGCGGGAGGCTATGGCTACACCTTC	CAWRAGGYGYTF
few	TRBV6-2/TRBV6-3	TRBJ1-5	TRBD1	TGTGCCAGCAGTTACTCTTCAGGGGGCGCGAGCAATCAGCCCCAGCATTTT	CASSYSSGGASNQPQHF
NA	TRBV5-1	TRBJ1-2	TRBD1	TGCGCCAGCAGCGAAACAGGGGGCTCTAGTTATGGCTACACCTTC	CASSETGGSSYGYTF
NA	TRBV9	TRBJ2-7	TRBD2	TGTGCCAGCAGCGCCTCAGCGGGGAGCCCCTACGAGCAGTACTTC	CASSASAGSPYEQYF
NA	TRBV19	TRBJ2-5	TRBD1	TGTGCCAGTAGAGGGACAGGCGAAGAGACCCAGTACTTC	CASRGTGEETQYF
NA	TRBV19	TRBJ1-2	NA	TGTGCCAGTAGTTTGGGACATAACTATGGCTACACCTTC	CASSLGHNYGYTF
NA	TRBV5-6	TRBJ1-2	NA	TGTGCCAGCAGCCCTTTTTACGGCGGTGGCTACACCTTC	CASSPFYGGGYTF
NA	TRBV7-9	TRBJ2-5	TRBD1	TGTGCCAGCAGCGATGGGGACAGGGGGTTGGGGATAGGTCAAGAGACCCAGTACTTC	CASSDGDRGLGIGQETQYF
NA	TRBV6-5	TRBJ2-7	NA	TGTGCCAGCAGACCCCTGGCGGGGCTCGCCTACGAGCAGTACTTC	CASRPLAGLAYEQYF
few	TRBV4-1	TRBJ2-5	NA	TGCGCCAGCAGCATGGACAGCCAAGAGACCCAGTACTTC	CASSMDSQETQYF
NA	TRBV3-1/TRBV3-2	TRBJ1-2	TRBD1	TGTGCCAGCAGCCAAGTCCGAAACCGGGACAGGGACTCTAATGGCTACACCTTC	CASSQVRNRDRDSNGYTF
NA	TRBV29-1	TRBJ1-2	NA	TGCAGCGTTGAAGACAAGGGCAGGGGATATGGCTACACCTTC	CSVEDKGRGYGYTF
once	TRBV6-1	TRBJ1-1	TRBD1	TGTGCCAGCAGTGAAGAAGGGGGCGCTTTCTTT	CASSEEGGAFF
NA	TRBV6-5	TRBJ2-7	TRBD1	TGTGCCAGCAGAGTCGACAGGGCCCCCTACGAGCAGTACTTC	CASRVDRAPYEQYF
NA	TRBV19	TRBJ2-2	TRBD1	TGTGCCAGTAGTCCCGGGACAGGGAACGGGGAGCTGTTTTTT	CASSPGTGNGELFF
NA	TRBV2	TRBJ2-1	NA	TGTGCCAGCAGTGAAATTTTCAACCGGGAGCAGTTCTTC	CASSEIFNREQFF
NA	TRBV27	TRBJ1-1	TRBD1	TGTGCCAGCAGTTCTCGGACAGGGGTAACTGAAGCTTTCTTT	CASSSRTGVTEAFF
once	TRBV7-2	TRBJ1-2	NA	TGTGCCAGCAGCTTAACGGCAGGATTTAACTATGGCTACACCTTC	CASSLTAGFNYGYTF
few	TRBV25-1	TRBJ1-1	NA	TGTGCCAGCAGACGAAGGGGGGGGCAGGGCACTGAAGCTTTCTTT	CASRRRGGQGTEAFF
NA	TRBV10-3	TRBJ1-1	NA	TGTGCCATCGCCCCAGGGAGGGGCGGACTCTTGGGGAACACTGAAGCTTTCTTT	CAIAPGRGGLLGNTEAFF
NA	TRBV29-1	TRBJ2-5	TRBD2	TGCAGCGTTGAACTAGCGGGGGACTCACAAGAGACCCAGTACTTC	CSVELAGDSQETQYF
NA	TRBV25-1	TRBJ2-7	TRBD1	TGTGCCAGCAGTGAGGGGACAGATGGCTACGAGCAGTACTTC	CASSEGTDGYEQYF
NA	TRBV21-1	TRBJ2-5	NA	TGTGCCAGCAGCACGACGGGACTAGCGGGGGTGGAGACCCAGTACTTC	CASSTTGLAGVETQYF
NA	TRBV10-3	TRBJ1-2	NA	TGTGCCATCAGCTCGGGTAACTATGGCTACACCTTC	CAISSGNYGYTF
NA	TRBV29-1	TRBJ2-7	TRBD1	TGCAGCGTTGAGGACAGGGGCATCTCCTACGAGCAGTACTTC	CSVEDRGISYEQYF
NA	TRBV6-5	TRBJ1-2	NA	TGTGCCAGCAAGGAGGGGAACAACTATGGCTACACCTTC	CASKEGNNYGYTF
NA	TRBV11-2	TRBJ2-7	NA	TGTGCCAGCAGCTCAACACCGAAGTCGGGGGAGCAGTACTTC	CASSSTPKSGEQYF
NA	TRBV5-1	TRBJ2-1	NA	TGCGCCAGCAGCTTGGCGGGAGTAGCCTACAATGAGCAGTTCTTC	CASSLAGVAYNEQFF
once	TRBV5-1	TRBJ2-7	NA	TGCGCCAGCAGCTTGGCCATCCACGAGCAGTACTTC	CASSLAIHEQYF
once	TRBV7-8	TRBJ1-1	NA	TGTGCCAGCAGCCCCATGACCCCGGGCACTGAAGCTTTCTTT	CASSPMTPGTEAFF
NA	TRBV7-8	TRBJ1-2	TRBD1	TGTGCCAGCAGCCCGGACAGGGGGGACTATGGCTACACCTTC	CASSPDRGDYGYTF
NA	TRBV24-1	TRBJ1-1	NA	TGTGCCACCAGTTCTTCGTCAGGGGCGGGTGAAGCTTTCTTT	CATSSSSGAGEAFF
once	TRBV27	TRBJ1-1	NA	TGTGCCAGCAGTTTAGGGCGACTGAACACTGAAGCTTTCTTT	CASSLGRLNTEAFF
NA	TRBV19	TRBJ2-5	NA	TGTGCCAGTAGTATAGATGGGGGGGAGACCCAGTACTTC	CASSIDGGETQYF
many	TRBV6-2/TRBV6-3	TRBJ2-7	TRBD1	TGTGCCAGCAGTTGGGACAGCACGTACGAGCAGTACTTC	CASSWDSTYEQYF
NA	TRBV6-5	TRBJ1-1	NA	TGTGCCAGCAGTTTCTCCAGTCACAGGGAGAACACTGAAGCTTTCTTT	CASSFSSHRENTEAFF
once	TRBV2	TRBJ1-1	NA	TGTGCCAGCAGTTACAGGGAAGTCATGAACACTGAAGCTTTCTTT	CASSYREVMNTEAFF
NA	TRBV30	TRBJ1-1	TRBD1	TGTGCCTGGAGCATAGGACAGGGGGTGGCCGAAGCTTTCTTT	CAWSIGQGVAEAFF
NA	TRBV3-1/TRBV3-2	TRBJ2-5	NA	TGTGCCAGCAGCCCCGGGGCAGGGGATGGAACCCAGTACTTC	CASSPGAGDGTQYF